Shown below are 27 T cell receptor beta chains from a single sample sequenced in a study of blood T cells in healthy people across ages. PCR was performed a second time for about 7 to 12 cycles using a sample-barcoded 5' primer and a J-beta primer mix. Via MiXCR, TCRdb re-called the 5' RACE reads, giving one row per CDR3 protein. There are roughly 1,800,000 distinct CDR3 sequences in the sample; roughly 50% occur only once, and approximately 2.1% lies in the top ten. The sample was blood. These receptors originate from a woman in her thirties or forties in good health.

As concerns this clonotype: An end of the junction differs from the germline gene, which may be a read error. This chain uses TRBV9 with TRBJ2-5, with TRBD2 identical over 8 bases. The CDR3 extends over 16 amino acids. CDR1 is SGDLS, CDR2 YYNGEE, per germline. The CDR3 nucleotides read TGTGCCAGCAGCTCCGGGAGGGCAGGTCACCAAGAGACCCGGTACTTC. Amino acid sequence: CASSSGRAGHQETRYF.

CDR3 nucleotide sequence: TGCGCCAGCAGCCAACAAGAACCGACAGGGGGAGATACGCAGTATTTT. It specifies CASSQQEPTGGDTQYF. The rearrangement joins TRBV5-1 to TRBJ2-3; TRBD1 matches at 9 bases. The J segment lost 5 bases and the V segment lost 4 bases, leaving 11 bases of the junction unmatched. CDR3 length equals 16 residues. The V gene's germline CDR1 is SGHRS and CDR2 YFSETQ.

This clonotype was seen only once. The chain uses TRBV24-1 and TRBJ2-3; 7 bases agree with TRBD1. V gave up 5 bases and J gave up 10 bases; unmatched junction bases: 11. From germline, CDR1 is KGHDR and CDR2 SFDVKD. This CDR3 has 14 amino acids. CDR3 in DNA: TGTGCCACCAGTGCCCTCGTAACAGGGGCTCCGCAGTATTTT. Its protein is CATSALVTGAPQYF.

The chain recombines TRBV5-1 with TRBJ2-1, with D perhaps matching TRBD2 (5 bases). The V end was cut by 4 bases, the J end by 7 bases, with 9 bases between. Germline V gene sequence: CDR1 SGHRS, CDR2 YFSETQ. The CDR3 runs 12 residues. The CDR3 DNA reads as TGCGCCAGCAGCAACACTAGGAATGAGCAGTTCTTC. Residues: CASSNTRNEQFF.

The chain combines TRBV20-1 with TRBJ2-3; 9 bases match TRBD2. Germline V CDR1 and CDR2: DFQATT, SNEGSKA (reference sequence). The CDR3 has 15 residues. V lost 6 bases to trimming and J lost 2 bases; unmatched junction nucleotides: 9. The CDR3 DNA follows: TGCAGTGCCGGGTCGACTAGCGGTGTCACAGATACGCAGTATTTT. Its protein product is CSAGSTSGVTDTQYF.

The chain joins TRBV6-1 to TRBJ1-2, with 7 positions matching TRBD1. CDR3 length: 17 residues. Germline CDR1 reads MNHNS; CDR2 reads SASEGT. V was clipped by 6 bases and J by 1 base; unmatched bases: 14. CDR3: CASSDDREEDYNYGYTF. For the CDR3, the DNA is TGTGCCAGCAGCGACGACAGGGAAGAGGATTATAACTATGGCTACACCTTC.

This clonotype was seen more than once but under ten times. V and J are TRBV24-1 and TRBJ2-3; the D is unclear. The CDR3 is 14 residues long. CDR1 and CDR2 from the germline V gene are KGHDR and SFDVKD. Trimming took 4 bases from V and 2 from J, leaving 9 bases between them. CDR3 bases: TGTGCCACCAGTGACTTGGACGCCACAGATACGCAGTATTTT. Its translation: CATSDLDATDTQYF.

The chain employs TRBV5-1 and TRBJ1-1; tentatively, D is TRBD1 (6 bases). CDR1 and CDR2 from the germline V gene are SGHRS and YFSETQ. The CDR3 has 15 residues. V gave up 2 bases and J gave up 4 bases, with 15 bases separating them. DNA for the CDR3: TGCGCCAGCAGCTTAGACAGGTCCGTGGGCACTGAAGCTTTCTTT. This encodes CASSLDRSVGTEAFF.

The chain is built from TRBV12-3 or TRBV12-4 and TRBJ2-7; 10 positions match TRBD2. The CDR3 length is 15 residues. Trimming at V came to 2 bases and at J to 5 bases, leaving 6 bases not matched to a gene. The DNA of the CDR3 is TGTGCCAGCAGTTTACAAGCGGGGGGGCCTCACGAGCAGTACTTC. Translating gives CASSLQAGGPHEQYF.

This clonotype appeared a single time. The CDR3 reads CASSYFSTEEADTQYF. DNA for the CDR3: TGTGCCAGCAGTTACTTTTCGACAGAAGAGGCAGATACGCAGTATTTT. The genes are TRBV6-6 and TRBJ2-3; weak D call: TRBD1 (5 bases). This CDR3 has 16 residues. Germline CDR1 MNHNY, CDR2 SVGAGI (reference sequence). V was clipped by 1 base and J by 4 bases, with 15 bases between them.

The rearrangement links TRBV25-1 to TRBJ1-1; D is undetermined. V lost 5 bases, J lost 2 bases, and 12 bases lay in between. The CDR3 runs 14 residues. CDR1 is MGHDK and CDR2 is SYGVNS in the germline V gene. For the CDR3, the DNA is TGTGCCAGCAGTCGAGAACAGCTAAACACTGAAGCTTTCTTT. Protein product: CASSREQLNTEAFF. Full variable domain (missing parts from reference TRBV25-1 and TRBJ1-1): EADIYQTPRYLVIGTGKKITLECSQTMGHDKMYWYQQDPGMELHLIHYSYGVNSTEKGDLSSESTVSRIRTEHFPLTLESARPSHTSQYLCASSREQLNTEAFFGQGTRLTVV.

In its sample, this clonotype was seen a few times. The CDR3 sequence is CASSALRQNEQFF. The CDR3 DNA reads TGTGCCAGCAGTGCCCTTAGGCAGAATGAGCAGTTCTTC. This sequence joins TRBV12-3 or TRBV12-4 and TRBJ2-1; D call uncertain. Trimming shortened V by 5 bases and J by 7 bases, and 12 bases separated the two germline ends. This CDR3 contains 13 residues.

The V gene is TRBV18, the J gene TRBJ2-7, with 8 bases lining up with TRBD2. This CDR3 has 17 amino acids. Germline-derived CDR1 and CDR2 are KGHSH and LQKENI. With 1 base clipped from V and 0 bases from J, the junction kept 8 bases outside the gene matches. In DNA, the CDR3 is TGTGCCAGCTCACCACAACCGGGGGGGACAAGCTCCTACGAGCAGTACTTC. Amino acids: CASSPQPGGTSSYEQYF.

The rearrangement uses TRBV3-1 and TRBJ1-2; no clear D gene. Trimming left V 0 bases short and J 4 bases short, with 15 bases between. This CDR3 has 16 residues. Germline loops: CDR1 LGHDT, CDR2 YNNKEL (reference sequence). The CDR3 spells CASSQDPREEVYGYTF. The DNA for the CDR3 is TGTGCCAGCAGCCAAGACCCACGGGAGGAGGTCTATGGCTACACCTTC.

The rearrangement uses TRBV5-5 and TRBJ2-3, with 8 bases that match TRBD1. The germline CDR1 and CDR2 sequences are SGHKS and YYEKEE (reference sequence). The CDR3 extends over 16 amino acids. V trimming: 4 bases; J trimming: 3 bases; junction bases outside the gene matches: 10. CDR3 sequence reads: CASSLARQGLTDTQYF. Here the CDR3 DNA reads TGTGCCAGCAGCCTAGCACGACAGGGGCTTACAGATACGCAGTATTTT.

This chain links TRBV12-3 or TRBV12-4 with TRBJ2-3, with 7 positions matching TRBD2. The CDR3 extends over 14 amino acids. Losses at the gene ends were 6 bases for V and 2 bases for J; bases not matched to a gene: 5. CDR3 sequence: CASRTRGDTDTQYF. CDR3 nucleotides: TGTGCCAGCAGGACACGGGGGGACACAGATACGCAGTATTTT.

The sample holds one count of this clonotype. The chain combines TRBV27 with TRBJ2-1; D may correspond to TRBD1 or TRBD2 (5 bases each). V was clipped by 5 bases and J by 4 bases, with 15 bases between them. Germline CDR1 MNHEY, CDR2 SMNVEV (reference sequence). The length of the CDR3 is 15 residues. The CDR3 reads CASSSRDPHYNEQFF. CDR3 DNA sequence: TGTGCCAGCAGTAGCCGGGACCCCCATTACAATGAGCAGTTCTTC.

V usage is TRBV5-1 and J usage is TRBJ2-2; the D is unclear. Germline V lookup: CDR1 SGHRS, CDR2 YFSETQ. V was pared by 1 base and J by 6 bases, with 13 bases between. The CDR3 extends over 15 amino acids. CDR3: CASSLRTALPGELFF. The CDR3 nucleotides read TGCGCCAGCAGCTTGCGGACGGCTTTGCCCGGGGAGCTGTTTTTT.

CDR3 protein: CASSLINGTGVNEQFF. The DNA for the CDR3 is TGTGCCAGCAGCTTAATTAATGGGACAGGGGTTAATGAGCAGTTCTTC. V usage is TRBV7-8 and J usage is TRBJ2-1; the match to TRBD1 covers 10 bases. Germline loops: CDR1 SGHVS, CDR2 FQNEAQ. The CDR3 is made up of 16 amino acids. The V and J ends lost 2 bases and 7 bases, in that order; junction bases with no gene match: 8. The whole variable domain, filled in from reference TRBV7-8 and TRBJ2-1, reads GAGVSQSPRYKVAKRGQDVALRCDPISGHVSLFWYQQALGQGPEFLTYFQNEAQLDKSGLPSDRFFAERPEGSVSTLKIQRTQQEDSAVYLCASSLINGTGVNEQFFGPGTRLTVL.

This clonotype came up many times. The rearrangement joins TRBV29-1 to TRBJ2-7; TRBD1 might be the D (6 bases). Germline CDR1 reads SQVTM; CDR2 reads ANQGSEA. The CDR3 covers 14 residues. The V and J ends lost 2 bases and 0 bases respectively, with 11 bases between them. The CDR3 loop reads CSVETGQTSYEQYF. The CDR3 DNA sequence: TGCAGCGTTGAAACTGGACAGACCTCCTACGAGCAGTACTTC.

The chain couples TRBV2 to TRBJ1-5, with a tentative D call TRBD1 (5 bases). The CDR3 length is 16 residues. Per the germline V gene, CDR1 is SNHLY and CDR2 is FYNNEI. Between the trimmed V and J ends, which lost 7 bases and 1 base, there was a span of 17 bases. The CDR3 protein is CASTPRTWGSNQPQHF. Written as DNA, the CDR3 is TGTGCCAGCACCCCGAGGACCTGGGGGAGCAATCAGCCCCAGCATTTT.

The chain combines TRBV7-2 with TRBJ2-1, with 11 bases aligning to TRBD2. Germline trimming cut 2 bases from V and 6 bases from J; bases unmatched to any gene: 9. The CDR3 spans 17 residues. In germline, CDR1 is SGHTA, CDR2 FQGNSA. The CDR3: CASSLTPRLAGSNEQFF. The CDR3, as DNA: TGTGCCAGCAGCTTAACTCCTCGACTAGCGGGGTCCAATGAGCAGTTCTTC.

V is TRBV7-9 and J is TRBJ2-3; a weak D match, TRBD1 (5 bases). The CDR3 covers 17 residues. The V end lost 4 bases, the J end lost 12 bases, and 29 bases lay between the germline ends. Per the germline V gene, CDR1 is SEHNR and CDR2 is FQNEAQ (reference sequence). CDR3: CASSSRASLSHSLIQYF. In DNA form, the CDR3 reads TGTGCCAGCAGCTCCAGGGCCAGCCTCTCCCATTCCTTAATTCAGTATTTT.

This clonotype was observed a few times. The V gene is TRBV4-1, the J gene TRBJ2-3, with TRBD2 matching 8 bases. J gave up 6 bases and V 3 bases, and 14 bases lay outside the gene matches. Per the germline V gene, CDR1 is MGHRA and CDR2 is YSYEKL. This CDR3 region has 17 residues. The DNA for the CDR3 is TGCGCCAGCAGCCACCCCGGGGTAGCGGGGAAGCTGGATACGCAGTATTTT. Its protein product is CASSHPGVAGKLDTQYF.

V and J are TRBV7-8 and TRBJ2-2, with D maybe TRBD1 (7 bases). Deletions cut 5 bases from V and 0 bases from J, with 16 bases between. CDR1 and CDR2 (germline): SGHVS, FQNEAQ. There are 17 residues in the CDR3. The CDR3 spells CASSVIGGTANTGELFF. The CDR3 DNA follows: TGTGCCAGCAGCGTTATCGGCGGGACAGCGAACACCGGGGAGCTGTTTTTT.

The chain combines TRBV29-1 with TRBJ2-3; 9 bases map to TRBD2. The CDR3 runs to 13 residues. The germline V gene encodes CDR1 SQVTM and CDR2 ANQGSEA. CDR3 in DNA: TGCAACGTCTTAGCGGGGGCCCCGGCTACGCAGTATTTT. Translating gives CNVLAGAPATQYF.

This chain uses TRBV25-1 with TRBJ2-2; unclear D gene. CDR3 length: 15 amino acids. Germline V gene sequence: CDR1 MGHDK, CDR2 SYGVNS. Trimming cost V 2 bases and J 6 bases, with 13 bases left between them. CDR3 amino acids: CASSEGRDSAGELFF. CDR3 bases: TGTGCCAGCAGTGAAGGGCGAGACTCGGCCGGGGAGCTGTTTTTT.